The table lists the clone carrying this T cell receptor (beta chain) with many counts. Its antigen is undetermined. This sample was taken from a study of CD8 T cells in ankylosing spondylitis. Points from the study as a whole: The study identified a TCR beta motif of fewer than 10 highly homologous variants that appeared characteristic of ankylosing spondylitis blood.

Trimming took off 7 bases at V and 2 bases at J, with 17 bases between the two ends. Per germline, CDR1 SQVTM and CDR2 ANQGSEA. The CDR3 has 14 residues. TCRdb re-derived calls from the 5' RACE reads in MiXCR, one entry per CDR3 protein. The data contain some 240,000 distinct CDR3 sequences, approximately 9% of them singletons. V usage is TRBV29-1 and J usage is TRBJ1-2; TRBD1 might be the D (5 bases). This receptor was identified in a male donor with ankylosing spondylitis or in good health (not recorded which). Specimen: blood, either unsorted or a sorted T cell fraction (not recorded which). Here the CDR3 DNA reads TGCAGCGCTAGCCCACCGGGGGGAAACTATGGCTACACCTTC. The encoded protein is CSASPPGGNYGYTF.